This entry is about one TCR beta chain. Its target is unknown. This record belongs to a study of cytomegalovirus exposure and HLA in healthy donors. The overall study: Later, an analysis reported that the 95 to 150 validation repertoires had used the same platform as the roughly 650 first-cohort repertoires. Study-wide results and limits: The study flagged some 180 TCR beta chains as cytomegalovirus-associated. Most TCR sequences proved rare, with some public TCRs found in many donors.

Profiling relied on immunoSEQ multiplex PCR, and the TCRdb table lists in-frame clones only, not all of them. Here the sample spans some 170,000 clones, roughly 90% being singletons. The sample was PBMCs. The sequence came from a woman aged 18-29 years in good health and CMV-seronegative.

CDR3 nucleotide sequence: TGTGCCAGTAGTCGGGGAACTAATGAAAAACTGTTTTTT. Translating it yields CASSRGTNEKLFF. V and J are TRBV19 and TRBJ1-4; D is unresolved. Germline V CDR1 and CDR2: LNHDA, SQIVND (reference sequence). CDR3 size: 13 residues. Between the trimmed V and J ends, which lost 5 bases and 1 base, there was a span of 5 bases.